These 30 T cell receptor beta chains originate from one sample sequenced in a study of CD8+CD57+ T cells in acquired aplastic anemia. TCR beta VDJ and CDR3 profiling used genomic DNA as template. TCRdb reanalysed the reads using MiXCR and keeps one entry per CDR3 protein. The repertoire holds around 180,000 distinct CDR3 sequences, about 64% seen once, with 35% to 50% in the top ten. The sample was sorted CD4+, CD8+, or CD8+CD57+ T cells (not recorded which) from PBMCs. These receptors all stem from a human donor in good health.

DNA of the CDR3: TGTGCCAGCAAGGACGGGGGGGCCGGGGATGAGCAGTTCTTC. Translation: CASKDGGAGDEQFF. The chain recombines TRBV6-1 with TRBJ2-1; 8 bases are shared with TRBD2. This CDR3 is 14 amino acids long. V trimming: 7 bases; J trimming: 8 bases; junction bases outside the gene matches: 10. The germline CDR1 and CDR2 sequences are MNHNS and SASEGT.

The gene calls are TRBV6-4 and TRBJ1-5; D is unclear. Looked up from germline, CDR1 is MRHNA and CDR2 is SNTAGT. This CDR3 has 13 residues. V was trimmed by 4 bases and J by 6 bases, leaving 10 bases between them. The CDR3 DNA reads TGTGCCAGCAGTGGGGTGGTAAGTCAGCCCCAGCATTTT. Protein: CASSGVVSQPQHF.

The chain is built from TRBV27 and TRBJ2-7, with 13 nucleotides matching TRBD2. Per the germline V gene, CDR1 is MNHEY and CDR2 is SMNVEV (reference sequence). The CDR3 loop spans 15 amino acids. V dropped 2 bases and J dropped 5; count of bases not matched to a gene: 3. The CDR3 loop is CASSLQGTSGNEQYF. The CDR3 region has the DNA TGTGCCAGCAGTTTACAGGGGACTAGCGGGAACGAGCAGTACTTC.

The sample holds one count of this clonotype. The V gene is TRBV20-1, the J gene TRBJ1-5, with 9 bases that match TRBD1. V dropped 5 bases and J dropped 6; count of bases not matched to a gene: 5. CDR1 and CDR2 (germline): DFQATT, SNEGSKA (reference sequence). The CDR3 has 13 residues. CDR3 protein: CSARTGGLQPQHF. CDR3 coding DNA: TGCAGTGCTCGTACAGGGGGCCTTCAGCCCCAGCATTTT.

CDR3 nucleotides: TGTGCCAGCAGCCAACGACTGGGATCTGGGGCCAACGTCCTGACTTTC. This sequence encodes CASSQRLGSGANVLTF. The J gene is TRBJ2-6, the V gene TRBV14; D is unclear. The V and J ends lost 2 bases and 1 base respectively, with 9 bases between them. Germline assignment: CDR1 SGHDN and CDR2 FVKESK. The CDR3 extends over 16 amino acids.

This clonotype was detected ten times or more. In DNA form, the CDR3 reads TGCGCCAGCAGCCAAAGTCCCGGGTCCATTGAGGGCGAGCAGTACTTC. This sequence encodes CASSQSPGSIEGEQYF. The J gene is TRBJ2-7, the V gene TRBV4-1, with a weak D call TRBD2 (5 bases). Trimming took off 2 bases at V and 6 bases at J, with 20 bases between the two ends. Germline values: CDR1 MGHRA, CDR2 YSYEKL. The CDR3 has 16 residues.

At least ten counts were recorded for this clonotype. V gene TRBV4-1 combines with J gene TRBJ2-3; 7 bases fit TRBD2. V lost 0 bases, J lost 4 bases, and 4 bases stayed unmatched. From germline, CDR1 is MGHRA and CDR2 YSYEKL. The length of the CDR3 is 15 residues. CDR3 DNA: TGCGCCAGCAGCCAAGAAGGGAGGGCCTCAGATACGCAGTATTTT. This translates into CASSQEGRASDTQYF.

This rearrangement joins TRBV29-1 to TRBJ2-7, with TRBD1 identical over 10 bases. The V gene's germline CDR1 is SQVTM and CDR2 ANQGSEA. The CDR3 runs to 13 residues. With 8 bases clipped from V and 0 bases from J, the junction kept 4 bases outside the gene matches. CDR3: CSMTGGPSYEQYF. The CDR3, as DNA: TGCAGCATGACAGGGGGCCCCTCCTACGAGCAGTACTTC.

The CDR3 protein is CASSESGSGANVLTF. CDR3 bases: TGTGCCAGCAGCGAGTCAGGCTCTGGGGCCAACGTCCTGACTTTC. The rearrangement joins TRBV3-1 to TRBJ2-6; no clear D gene. The CDR3 has 15 amino acids. V was clipped by 5 bases and J by 0 bases, with 8 bases between them. CDR1 is LGHDT and CDR2 is YNNKEL in the germline V gene (reference sequence).

The CDR3 DNA is TGCAGTGCGGCAGGGAAGGGCGAGCAGTACTTC. Translating it yields CSAAGKGEQYF. The V call is TRBV20-1, the J call TRBJ2-7; D is perhaps TRBD1 (5 bases). CDR3 length: 11 amino acids. V gave up 6 bases and J gave up 6 bases, with 12 bases separating them. Germline CDR1 and CDR2: DFQATT and SNEGSKA (reference sequence).

This clonotype was picked up a small number of times. The chain links TRBV20-1 to TRBJ2-3; D gene unclear. Trimming stripped 7 bases from V and 0 bases from J, with 11 bases between. The CDR3 loop spans 13 amino acids. CDR1 DFQATT and CDR2 SNEGSKA come from the germline V gene (reference sequence). The CDR3 coding sequence is TGCAGTGGACTTCTGGCTAGCACAGATACGCAGTATTTT. It encodes CSGLLASTDTQYF.

The chain joins TRBV5-4 to TRBJ2-5; D perhaps matches TRBD2 (6 bases). This CDR3 spans 15 amino acids. Trimming took 0 bases from V and 2 from J, leaving 11 bases between them. The germline gives CDR1 SGHNT, CDR2 YYREEE (reference sequence). CDR3 sequence: CASSLAGTSQETQYF. The CDR3 DNA reads as TGTGCCAGCAGCTTGGCCGGGACTTCTCAAGAGACCCAGTACTTC.

This clonotype was observed at least ten times. The CDR3 here is CASSEALLSGSGNEQFF. DNA for the CDR3: TGTGCCAGCAGTGAAGCGCTTCTGAGCGGGAGTGGGAATGAGCAGTTCTTC. The chain joins TRBV2 to TRBJ2-1, with 8 bases matching TRBD2. V dropped 0 bases and J dropped 7; count of bases not matched to a gene: 11. CDR3 length equals 17 residues. CDR1 and CDR2 (germline): SNHLY, FYNNEI.

The chain carries TRBV9 and TRBJ2-1; D is unclear. There are 12 residues in the CDR3. CDR1 and CDR2 from the germline V gene are SGDLS and YYNGEE. With 4 bases removed from V and 5 bases from J, the gap between germline ends came to 7 bases. The CDR3, as DNA: TGTGCCAGCAGCCCTATGGACAATGAGCAGTTCTTC. Protein sequence: CASSPMDNEQFF.

This sequence joins TRBV7-3 and TRBJ2-3, with 10 bases that match TRBD1. This CDR3 is 15 amino acids long. With V trimmed by 5 bases and J by 6 bases, 8 bases remained unmatched. Germline V lookup: CDR1 SGHTA, CDR2 FQGTGA. CDR3 DNA: TGTGCCAGCAGCCCGGACAGGGGGTTGCTGGATACGCAGTATTTT. Residues: CASSPDRGLLDTQYF.

The rearrangement joins TRBV27 to TRBJ2-7; D may be TRBD1 (6 bases). Germline V gene sequence: CDR1 MNHEY, CDR2 SMNVEV (reference sequence). Trimming shortened V by 6 bases and J by 0 bases, and 15 bases separated the two germline ends. The CDR3 consists of 15 residues. This chain's CDR3 is CASSLTPDSSYEQYF. As DNA, the CDR3 is TGTGCCAGCAGCCTAACCCCGGACAGCTCCTACGAGCAGTACTTC.

This clonotype was detected only once. The genes are TRBV9 and TRBJ2-1, with 10 bases identical to TRBD2. This CDR3 contains 15 residues. Trimming cost V 3 bases and J 9 bases; bases outside gene matches: 9. Germline CDR1 SGDLS, CDR2 YYNGEE. The CDR3 loop is CASSGSTSGIGEQFF. The CDR3, as DNA: TGTGCCAGCAGCGGATCCACTAGCGGGATCGGTGAGCAGTTCTTC.

The chain recombines TRBV5-1 with TRBJ1-2, with D possibly matching TRBD1 (6 bases). Germline lookup yields CDR1 SGHRS and CDR2 YFSETQ. The CDR3 runs 14 residues. V gave up 4 bases and J gave up 4 bases, with 14 bases separating them. CDR3 region: CASSHGQLIYGYTF. Here the CDR3 DNA reads TGCGCCAGCAGCCACGGACAGCTAATCTATGGCTACACCTTC.

This sequence joins TRBV2 and TRBJ2-7, with 12 bases matching TRBD2. V lost 8 bases, J lost 1 base, and 3 bases stayed unmatched. CDR3 length: 14 residues. The germline CDR1 and CDR2 sequences are SNHLY and FYNNEI. The CDR3 region is CASHTSGGSYEQYF. The DNA for the CDR3 is TGTGCCAGCCATACTAGCGGGGGGTCCTACGAGCAGTACTTC.

In its sample, this clonotype was seen many times. This chain links TRBV29-1 with TRBJ1-3; D is unresolved. The germline CDR1 and CDR2 sequences are SQVTM and ANQGSEA. The CDR3 loop spans 16 amino acids. V was trimmed by 5 bases and J by 3 bases, leaving 20 bases between them. In DNA, the CDR3 is TGCAGCGTTCTACTAAGTGAGAGGGAACTTGGAAACACCATATATTTT. This encodes CSVLLSERELGNTIYF.

This clonotype came up once. The V gene is TRBV20-1, the J gene TRBJ2-1, with 8 nucleotides matching TRBD1. Per the germline V gene, CDR1 is DFQATT and CDR2 is SNEGSKA (reference sequence). The CDR3 contains 17 residues. The J segment lost 4 bases and the V segment lost 0 bases, leaving 11 bases of the junction unmatched. The CDR3 loop reads CSARDFRGPGSYNEQFF. The CDR3 bases are TGCAGTGCTAGAGATTTCAGGGGGCCCGGGTCGTACAATGAGCAGTTCTTC.

V usage is TRBV29-1 and J usage is TRBJ1-3; no clear D gene. The V gene lost 7 bases and the J gene lost 0 bases, with 1 base spanning the gap. The CDR3 has 10 residues. The germline V gene encodes CDR1 SQVTM and CDR2 ANQGSEA. CDR3 bases: TGCAGCGCCTCTGGAAACACCATATATTTT. This sequence encodes CSASGNTIYF.

This chain joins TRBV29-1 and TRBJ2-7; no clear D. Deletions cut 7 bases from V and 2 bases from J, with 15 bases between. The CDR3 has 13 residues. Germline V lookup: CDR1 SQVTM, CDR2 ANQGSEA. CDR3 loop: CSGRTVNPYEQYF. The CDR3 DNA reads TGCAGCGGACGGACGGTGAATCCCTACGAGCAGTACTTC.

This sequence joins TRBV5-1 and TRBJ2-7; 11 bases line up with TRBD1. With V trimmed by 2 bases and J by 2 bases, 3 bases remained unmatched. CDR1 and CDR2 (germline): SGHRS, YFSETQ. This CDR3 is built from 15 residues. The CDR3 DNA sequence: TGCGCCAGCAGCTTACCGGGACAGGGGGCCTACGAGCAGTACTTC. It encodes CASSLPGQGAYEQYF.

The CDR3 loop is CASSISQTVNEQFF. Written as DNA, the CDR3 is TGTGCCAGTAGTATCAGTCAAACCGTCAATGAGCAGTTCTTC. The J gene is TRBJ2-1, the V gene TRBV19; D ambiguous. CDR3 size: 14 residues. CDR1 and CDR2 from the germline V gene are LNHDA and SQIVND (reference sequence). Trimming shortened V by 3 bases and J by 6 bases, and 12 bases separated the two germline ends.

For the CDR3, the DNA is TGTGCCAGCAGACAGGGACCCAGCAGTGAGCAGTTCTTC. This encodes CASRQGPSSEQFF. J is TRBJ2-1 and V is TRBV11-3; a weak D match, TRBD1 (6 bases). V gave up 6 bases and J gave up 9 bases, with 15 bases separating them. Germline V gene data show CDR1 as SGHNT and CDR2 as YENEEA. The CDR3 totals 13 residues.

Many counts were recorded for this clonotype. The gene calls are TRBV20-1 and TRBJ2-7; 9 bases match TRBD1. The CDR3 has 15 amino acids. Trimming took 0 bases from V and 5 from J; bases not matched to a gene: 8. From germline, CDR1 is DFQATT and CDR2 SNEGSKA (reference sequence). CDR3 loop: CSARDGTGYLHEQYF. Here the CDR3 DNA reads TGCAGTGCTAGAGATGGGACAGGGTATCTTCACGAGCAGTACTTC.

Many counts were recorded for this clonotype. The chain carries TRBV20-1 and TRBJ2-7; 7 bases line up with TRBD2. Looked up from germline, CDR1 is DFQATT and CDR2 is SNEGSKA (reference sequence). V was clipped by 0 bases and J by 3 bases; unmatched bases: 5. The CDR3 length is 14 residues. In nucleotides, the CDR3 is TGCAGTGCTAGAGACCCGGGGGGTTACTACGAGCAGTACTTC. Translating gives CSARDPGGYYEQYF.

The rearrangement links TRBV2 to TRBJ2-7; D is ambiguous. The end of the DNA aligns better with TRBJ2-1, so the J call may be wrong. CDR1 and CDR2 from the germline V gene are SNHLY and FYNNEI. The CDR3 is made up of 13 amino acids. The CDR3: CASSEVLSGGQFF. The CDR3, as DNA: TGTGCCAGCAGTGAAGTTTTGTCAGGTGGGCAGTTCTTC.

This clonotype has more than one count but fewer than ten. V gene TRBV10-3 combines with J gene TRBJ1-2; D might be TRBD1 (6 bases). The germline gives CDR1 ENHRY, CDR2 SYGVKD. Deletions cut 2 bases from V and 4 bases from J, with 17 bases between. This CDR3 comprises 16 residues. The CDR3 DNA reads as TGTGCCATCAGTGAGGGAACAGGGCCCCCTGCCTATGGCTACACCTTC. Translated, it gives CAISEGTGPPAYGYTF.